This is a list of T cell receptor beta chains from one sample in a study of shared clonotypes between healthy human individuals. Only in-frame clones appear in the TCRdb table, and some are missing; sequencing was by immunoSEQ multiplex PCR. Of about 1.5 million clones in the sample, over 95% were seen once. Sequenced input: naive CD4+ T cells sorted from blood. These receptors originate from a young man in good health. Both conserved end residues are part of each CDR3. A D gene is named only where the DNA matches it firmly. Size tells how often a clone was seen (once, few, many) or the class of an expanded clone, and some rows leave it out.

TGTGCCAGCAGCCAAGGGCTGTACAATGAGCAGTTCTTC CASSQGLYNEQFF . TRBJ2-1 . TRBV14
TGTGCCAGCAGTCCCCGCAGGGGGTATAGCAATCAGCCCCAGCATTTT CASSPRRGYSNQPQHF once TRBJ1-5 TRBD1 TRBV27
TGTGCCAGCTCACCAATTCAGGGGGCCACTGGGGCCAACGTCCTGACTTTC CASSPIQGATGANVLTF . TRBJ2-6 TRBD1 TRBV18
TGCAGCGTTGTTGGTGTTAAGACGGGGGGATACGAGCAGTACTTC CSVVGVKTGGYEQYF . TRBJ2-7 TRBD2 TRBV29-1
TGTGCCAGTAGTATAATCGAAGCAGGTGGCTACACCTTC CASSIIEAGGYTF . TRBJ1-2 . TRBV19
TGTGCCAGCAGTTGGGACCGAGAGACCCAGTACTTC CASSWDRETQYF . TRBJ2-5 . TRBV6-5
TGTGCCAGCAGCGCTTCCGGACATCCGGATGAAAAACTGTTTTTT CASSASGHPDEKLFF . TRBJ1-4 . TRBV9
TGTGCCAGTAGCGACTCCGGTCGGAAGATGCAGTATTTT CASSDSGRKMQYF . TRBJ2-3 . TRBV19
TGTGCCAGCAGCGATCGGACTAGCGGGAGCACAGATACGCAGTATTTT CASSDRTSGSTDTQYF . TRBJ2-3 TRBD2 TRBV13
TGTGCCAGCAGCAAAGTGATCTCCCCTGGGGCCAACGTCCTGACTTTC CASSKVISPGANVLTF . TRBJ2-6 . TRBV21-1
TGTGCCAGCAGTAAGGACAGGGGTGATGAAAAACTGTTTTTT CASSKDRGDEKLFF . TRBJ1-4 TRBD1 TRBV25-1
TGTGCCAGCAGCTTCCTAGACAGGGAGGGTAGCAATCAGCCCCAGCATTTT CASSFLDREGSNQPQHF . TRBJ1-5 TRBD1 TRBV5-4
TGTGCCAGCAGTTACGGGGGGTCCTACGAGCAGTACTTC CASSYGGSYEQYF . TRBJ2-7 . TRBV6-6
TGTGCCAGCTCACCAGGGACGACAGGAAACACCATATATTTT CASSPGTTGNTIYF . TRBJ1-3 . TRBV18
TGTGCCAGCAGTTTTACTAGCGGGAGGGCCTCGTACGAGCAGTACTTC CASSFTSGRASYEQYF once TRBJ2-7 TRBD2 TRBV11-2
TGTGCCAGCAGGCGGGACAGGGGGGTCAACGAGCAGTACTTC CASRRDRGVNEQYF . TRBJ2-7 TRBD1 TRBV2
TGCGCCAGCAGTGGACTAGCGGGAAACCCCCTCTACAATGAGCAGTTCTTC CASSGLAGNPLYNEQFF . TRBJ2-1 TRBD2 TRBV10-2
TGCGCCAGCAGCTTGGTGGATAGGAGCTCCTACGAGCAGTACTTC CASSLVDRSSYEQYF . TRBJ2-7 . TRBV5-1
TGTGCCAGCACTGATGGCCCCCACACTGAAGCTTTCTTT CASTDGPHTEAFF . TRBJ1-1 . TRBV2
TGTGCCAGCAGCTTACCAGGGTCCAACTATGGCTACACCTTC CASSLPGSNYGYTF . TRBJ1-2 . TRBV5-5
TGTGCCAGCGAAGGGACAGGGAAGGAACAGCCCCAGCATTTT CASEGTGKEQPQHF . TRBJ1-5 TRBD1 TRBV25-1
TGTGCCAGCAAAGAGGGGACAGGGGGCTCTCAGCCCCAGCATTTT CASKEGTGGSQPQHF . TRBJ1-5 TRBD1 TRBV2
TGCGCCAGCACCCAGGACAGCTCTGGAAACACCATATATTTT CASTQDSSGNTIYF . TRBJ1-3 . TRBV5-1
TGTGCCAGCAGCGTAGGAGGCTCCTACGAGCAGTACTTC CASSVGGSYEQYF . TRBJ2-7 . TRBV11-3
TGTGCCAGCAGCACGGGACTAGCGGCCTACGAGCAGTACTTC CASSTGLAAYEQYF . TRBJ2-7 TRBD2 TRBV7-9
TGTGCCAGCAGTTGGGGACTAGCGGGAGATTGGCGCACCGGGGAGCTGTTTTTT CASSWGLAGDWRTGELFF . TRBJ2-2 TRBD2 TRBV27
TGCGCCAGCAGCCAAGGGTTAGCGGCCCCCTACGAGCAGTACTTC CASSQGLAAPYEQYF . TRBJ2-7 . TRBV4-1
TGTGCCATCGGTGAACAGGGGGCAGGGGAGACCCAGTACTTC CAIGEQGAGETQYF . TRBJ2-5 TRBD1 TRBV10-3
TGTGCCAGCAGCCAAGATTTAAGGTGGGCGCCCCTGGGACAGCCCCAGCATTTT CASSQDLRWAPLGQPQHF . TRBJ1-5 . TRBV4-2
TGTGCCAGCAGCTTAGGGGACAGGGCCCGGACCCAGTACTTC CASSLGDRARTQYF . TRBJ2-5 TRBD1 TRBV7-2
TGTGCCAGCAGTTTAGGCTTTCGATGGGACTTC CASSLGFRWDF . TRBJ2-5 . TRBV28
TGTGCCAGCAGCTTTCGAGGGACTTACTCCTACAATGAGCAGTTCTTC CASSFRGTYSYNEQFF . TRBJ2-1 . TRBV5-8
TGTGCCAGCAGCGTAGGGCCTAGGACAAACATTCAGTACTTC CASSVGPRTNIQYF . TRBJ2-4 . TRBV9
TGTGCCAGCTCACCGCGGGACAGCTCCTACGAGCAGTACTTC CASSPRDSSYEQYF . TRBJ2-7 . TRBV18
TGTGCCAGCAGTTTGATTCCACGGGGAGAGACCCAGTACTTC CASSLIPRGETQYF once TRBJ2-5 . TRBV27
TGCGCCAGCAGTCAAACCCCCCCCGACAGGGAGCTGGGGGAGCAGTACTTC CASSQTPPDRELGEQYF . TRBJ2-7 TRBD1 TRBV23-1
TGTGCCAGCAGATTTCAGCGGGGTACTGAAGCTTTCTTT CASRFQRGTEAFF . TRBJ1-1 . TRBV2
TGTGCCAGCAGACCCTTTAGCGGTTTCTCCTACAATGAGCAGTTCTTC CASRPFSGFSYNEQFF . TRBJ2-1 . TRBV27
TGTGCCACCAGCAGAGTTCTATCCTACGAGCAGTACTTC CATSRVLSYEQYF once TRBJ2-7 . TRBV15
TGTGCCAGCAGTGAGGACTTTCTTGCTGTTGAGCAGTTCTTC CASSEDFLAVEQFF . TRBJ2-1 . TRBV25-1
TGTGCCAGCAGCTTAGAAGGGCTGCGGGGCTACACCTTC CASSLEGLRGYTF . TRBJ1-2 . TRBV7-9
TGTGCCAGCAGTGGGAGGTTAGAGACCCAGTACTTC CASSGRLETQYF . TRBJ2-5 . TRBV9
TGTGCCAGCAGCCCAGAGGTTAGGAGGGTTTTCAGGTCCTACGAGCAGTACTTC CASSPEVRRVFRSYEQYF . TRBJ2-7 . TRBV11-2